These T cell receptor beta chains were read from a single sample in a study of T cell therapy after organ transplantation. Data came from immunoSEQ multiplex PCR; TCRdb stores just in-frame clones and leaves some out. The profile shows about 48,000 clones, approximately 94% of them singletons. The antigens of these receptors remain unknown. The starting material was CD8+ T cells from blood, obtained before autologous CMV-specific T cell therapy. These receptors were taken from a human patient who had received a solid organ transplant and had CMV disease. Both conserved end residues are part of each CDR3. The order of the fields is V gene, J gene, D gene, clone size, CDR3 protein, CDR3 DNA. The D gene is left open where the match is weak. The size field is filled for only some rows; it gives once, few, many or a size class.

v_gene: TRBV27; j_gene: TRBJ1-2; d_gene: .; abundance: .; CDR3aa: CASSLEGIGYTF; CDR3nt: TGTGCCAGCAGTTTAGAAGGTATCGGCTACACCTTC
v_gene: TRBV4-1; j_gene: TRBJ2-7; d_gene: .; abundance: .; CDR3aa: CASSQTGSYEQYF; CDR3nt: TGCGCCAGCAGCCAAACAGGATCCTACGAGCAGTACTTC
v_gene: TRBV19; j_gene: TRBJ1-5; d_gene: TRBD1; abundance: .; CDR3aa: CASSFRTGGIQPQHF; CDR3nt: TGTGCCAGTAGCTTTAGGACAGGGGGCATTCAGCCCCAGCATTTT
v_gene: TRBV2; j_gene: TRBJ2-7; d_gene: TRBD1; abundance: .; CDR3aa: CASSPTGTAYEQYF; CDR3nt: TGTGCCAGCAGCCCCACCGGGACAGCTTACGAGCAGTACTTC
v_gene: TRBV19; j_gene: TRBJ1-1; d_gene: .; abundance: .; CDR3aa: CASSMGRSNTEAFF; CDR3nt: TGTGCCAGTAGTATGGGCAGGTCGAACACTGAAGCTTTCTTT
v_gene: TRBV2; j_gene: TRBJ2-7; d_gene: TRBD1; abundance: .; CDR3aa: CASSDKGQGAYEQYF; CDR3nt: TGTGCCAGCAGTGACAAAGGACAGGGGGCCTACGAGCAGTACTTC
v_gene: TRBV30; j_gene: TRBJ1-2; d_gene: .; abundance: .; CDR3aa: CAWSPIANYGYTF; CDR3nt: TGTGCCTGGAGCCCAATAGCAAACTATGGCTACACCTTC
v_gene: TRBV7-6; j_gene: TRBJ2-7; d_gene: TRBD1; abundance: .; CDR3aa: CASSPYILWTGRSYEQYF; CDR3nt: TGTGCCAGCAGCCCATATATACTTTGGACAGGCCGCTCCTACGAGCAGTACTTC
v_gene: TRBV9; j_gene: TRBJ1-2; d_gene: TRBD1; abundance: .; CDR3aa: CASSTQGVYGYTF; CDR3nt: TGTGCCAGCAGCACCCAGGGGGTCTATGGCTACACCTTC
v_gene: TRBV30; j_gene: TRBJ1-5; d_gene: .; abundance: few; CDR3aa: CAWSVRQSNQPQHF; CDR3nt: TGTGCCTGGAGTGTACGACAGAGCAATCAGCCCCAGCATTTT
v_gene: TRBV7-9; j_gene: TRBJ2-2; d_gene: TRBD1; abundance: .; CDR3aa: CASSFDRVETGELFF; CDR3nt: TGTGCCAGCAGCTTCGACAGGGTGGAAACCGGGGAGCTGTTTTTT
v_gene: TRBV7-9; j_gene: TRBJ2-7; d_gene: .; abundance: .; CDR3aa: CASSLPDYGTYEQYF; CDR3nt: TGTGCCAGCAGCCTACCGGACTACGGAACCTACGAGCAGTACTTC
v_gene: TRBV5-6; j_gene: TRBJ2-5; d_gene: .; abundance: .; CDR3aa: CASSLEQQETQYF; CDR3nt: TGTGCCAGCAGCTTGGAACAGCAAGAGACCCAGTACTTC
v_gene: TRBV5-6; j_gene: TRBJ2-1; d_gene: TRBD1; abundance: .; CDR3aa: CASRGTAYYNEQFF; CDR3nt: TGTGCCAGCAGGGGGACAGCCTACTACAATGAGCAGTTCTTC
v_gene: TRBV9; j_gene: TRBJ2-3; d_gene: .; abundance: .; CDR3aa: CASSDRAIGGRDADTQYF; CDR3nt: TGTGCCAGCAGCGATAGGGCAATCGGGGGGCGGGACGCAGATACGCAGTATTTT
v_gene: TRBV19; j_gene: TRBJ2-6; d_gene: .; abundance: .; CDR3aa: CASSISPGGANVLTF; CDR3nt: TGTGCCAGTAGTATCTCTCCGGGTGGGGCCAACGTCCTGACTTTC
v_gene: TRBV4-2; j_gene: TRBJ1-1; d_gene: .; abundance: .; CDR3aa: CASSQEYVSREAFF; CDR3nt: TGTGCCAGCAGCCAAGAATATGTCTCTCGGGAAGCTTTCTTT
v_gene: TRBV27; j_gene: TRBJ2-5; d_gene: TRBD2; abundance: .; CDR3aa: CASSPGTSGRGQETQYF; CDR3nt: TGTGCCAGCAGTCCAGGGACTAGCGGGAGGGGTCAAGAGACCCAGTACTTC
v_gene: TRBV2; j_gene: TRBJ1-1; d_gene: TRBD1; abundance: .; CDR3aa: CASSGTGTGGERDTEAFF; CDR3nt: TGTGCCAGCAGTGGAACCGGGACAGGGGGCGAGAGGGACACTGAAGCTTTCTTT
v_gene: TRBV27; j_gene: TRBJ1-6; d_gene: TRBD1; abundance: .; CDR3aa: CASSLSGQGNSPLHF; CDR3nt: TGTGCCAGCAGTTTAAGCGGACAGGGGAATTCACCCCTCCACTTT
v_gene: TRBV6-7; j_gene: TRBJ2-2; d_gene: TRBD1; abundance: .; CDR3aa: CASSYPRSGGATGELFF; CDR3nt: TGTGCCAGCAGTTACCCCCGTTCAGGGGGCGCAACCGGGGAGCTGTTTTTT
v_gene: TRBV5-6; j_gene: TRBJ1-2; d_gene: .; abundance: .; CDR3aa: CASSPGHGYTF; CDR3nt: TGTGCCAGCAGCCCGGGACATGGCTACACCTTC
v_gene: TRBV4-3; j_gene: TRBJ1-4; d_gene: .; abundance: .; CDR3aa: CASSQGNPGRINEKLFF; CDR3nt: TGCGCCAGCAGCCAAGGTAACCCAGGACGTATTAATGAAAAACTGTTTTTT
v_gene: TRBV19; j_gene: TRBJ1-1; d_gene: .; abundance: .; CDR3aa: CASLISTGSTNTEAFF; CDR3nt: TGTGCCAGCCTCATAAGCACAGGGTCCACGAACACTGAAGCTTTCTTT
v_gene: TRBV7-9; j_gene: TRBJ2-7; d_gene: .; abundance: .; CDR3aa: CASSLGGSEQYF; CDR3nt: TGTGCCAGCAGCTTGGGGGGAAGCGAGCAGTACTTC
v_gene: TRBV5-6; j_gene: TRBJ2-2; d_gene: .; abundance: once; CDR3aa: CASSYPTGTGELFF; CDR3nt: TGTGCCAGCAGCTATCCGACGGGAACCGGGGAGCTGTTTTTT
v_gene: TRBV7-9; j_gene: TRBJ2-5; d_gene: .; abundance: .; CDR3aa: CASSLMGETQYF; CDR3nt: TGTGCCAGCAGCTTGATGGGGGAGACCCAGTACTTC
v_gene: TRBV6-5; j_gene: TRBJ1-1; d_gene: .; abundance: .; CDR3aa: CASTSITSEAFF; CDR3nt: TGTGCCAGCACGTCTATTACCTCTGAAGCTTTCTTT
v_gene: TRBV7-8; j_gene: TRBJ2-3; d_gene: TRBD1; abundance: .; CDR3aa: CASSLGQGDTDTQYF; CDR3nt: TGTGCCAGCAGCCTGGGACAGGGGGACACAGATACGCAGTATTTT